The clone carrying this T cell receptor beta chain was observed a handful of times. The antigen is not known. There were likely unrecorded immune exposures, though donors were nominally healthy when sampled. Losses at the gene ends were 0 bases for V and 0 bases for J; bases not matched to a gene: 4. CDR1 KGHSH and CDR2 LQKENI come from the germline V gene. The CDR3 loop spans 17 amino acids. The sample originates from a study of cytomegalovirus exposure and HLA in healthy donors. PCR primers comprised 60 Vbeta and 13 Jbeta primers. Using immunoSEQ multiplex PCR, the repertoire was profiled, and TCRdb retains in-frame clones only, with some absent. This table holds 140,000 to 150,000 clones, over 65% found once. Findings and caveats of the study: Among immune exposure information, only CMV serostatus was available. When a later analysis compared HLA-associated TCR beta chains with equally common others, the HLA-associated chains turned out to be more clonally expanded and to have lower generation probabilities.

Input material: PBMCs. The sequence was obtained from a man aged 35-49 years in good health and CMV-seropositive. The chain uses TRBV18 and TRBJ2-4, with TRBD1 matching over 8 bases. The CDR3 nucleotides read TGTGCCAGCTCACCACCGCAGGGGGCGCAAGCCAAAAACATTCAGTACTTC. Its translation: CASSPPQGAQAKNIQYF.